These T cell receptor beta chains were read from a single sample in a study of identical twins. TCRdb recomputed calls from the 5' RACE reads with MiXCR, one row per CDR3 protein. The profile shows 1.5 million to 2 million distinct CDR3 sequences, around 33% of them singletons. Sequencing input: cord blood. Receptors were obtained from a newborn girl in good health. Both conserved end residues are part of each CDR3. D genes are given only for firm matches. Size is omitted from some rows. Given values are once, few, many or a class for expanded clones.

clone_size: NA; v_call: TRBV10-3; d_call: TRBD2; j_call: TRBJ2-7; cdr3_aa: CAISDPGLVHEQYF; cdr3_nt: TGTGCCATCAGTGATCCGGGACTAGTACACGAGCAGTACTTC
clone_size: once; v_call: TRBV18; d_call: NA; j_call: TRBJ2-7; cdr3_aa: CASSPDEPKSETRYF; cdr3_nt: TGTGCCAGCTCACCCGATGAACCAAAATCGGAGACCCGGTACTTC
clone_size: NA; v_call: TRBV21-1; d_call: NA; j_call: TRBJ2-7; cdr3_aa: CASSKTGQFSYEQYF; cdr3_nt: TGTGCCAGCAGCAAAACCGGACAGTTCTCCTACGAGCAGTACTTC
clone_size: NA; v_call: TRBV20-1; d_call: TRBD1; j_call: TRBJ1-4; cdr3_aa: CSALDRGGGNEKLFF; cdr3_nt: TGCAGTGCCCTAGACAGGGGAGGGGGTAATGAAAAACTGTTTTTT
clone_size: NA; v_call: TRBV9; d_call: NA; j_call: TRBJ2-1; cdr3_aa: CASSAKGGRNEQFF; cdr3_nt: TGTGCCAGCAGCGCCAAGGGGGGCCGAAATGAGCAGTTCTTC
clone_size: NA; v_call: TRBV12-3/TRBV12-4; d_call: TRBD2; j_call: TRBJ2-1; cdr3_aa: CASTRRERGEQFF; cdr3_nt: TGTGCCAGCACAAGGCGGGAGAGGGGTGAGCAGTTCTTC
clone_size: few; v_call: TRBV6-2/TRBV6-3; d_call: TRBD2; j_call: TRBJ2-5; cdr3_aa: CASVGLAGRETQYF; cdr3_nt: TGTGCCAGCGTCGGACTAGCGGGGCGAGAGACCCAGTACTTC
clone_size: few; v_call: TRBV28; d_call: NA; j_call: TRBJ2-4; cdr3_aa: CASSLRSQGAKNIQYF; cdr3_nt: TGTGCCAGCAGTTTAAGGTCCCAGGGAGCCAAAAACATTCAGTACTTC
clone_size: NA; v_call: TRBV20-1; d_call: TRBD2; j_call: TRBJ2-3; cdr3_aa: CSARGYLRGGTDTQYF; cdr3_nt: TGCAGTGCTAGAGGCTACTTGCGGGGGGGCACAGATACGCAGTATTTT
clone_size: NA; v_call: TRBV12-3/TRBV12-4; d_call: TRBD2; j_call: TRBJ2-5; cdr3_aa: CASSRLLAATEETQYF; cdr3_nt: TGTGCCAGCAGTCGCCTACTAGCGGCGACTGAAGAGACCCAGTACTTC
clone_size: many; v_call: TRBV13; d_call: NA; j_call: TRBJ1-2; cdr3_aa: CASSSLQGLYGYTF; cdr3_nt: TGTGCCAGCAGCTCCTTACAGGGACTCTATGGCTACACCTTC
clone_size: few; v_call: TRBV9; d_call: NA; j_call: TRBJ1-2; cdr3_aa: CASSSQGVYYGYTF; cdr3_nt: TGTGCCAGCAGCTCTCAAGGAGTCTACTATGGCTACACCTTC
clone_size: NA; v_call: TRBV24-1; d_call: NA; j_call: TRBJ1-2; cdr3_aa: CATSDLGGPEGCTF; cdr3_nt: TGTGCCACCAGTGATTTGGGGGGGCCTGAGGGCTGCACCTTC
clone_size: few; v_call: TRBV20-1; d_call: NA; j_call: TRBJ2-5; cdr3_aa: CSARDRRGETQYF; cdr3_nt: TGCAGTGCTAGAGATCGCAGAGGCGAGACCCAGTACTTC
clone_size: NA; v_call: TRBV7-9; d_call: NA; j_call: TRBJ1-2; cdr3_aa: CASSFHRTYGYTF; cdr3_nt: TGTGCCAGCAGCTTTCACAGGACCTATGGTTACACCTTC
clone_size: NA; v_call: TRBV28; d_call: TRBD1; j_call: TRBJ1-1; cdr3_aa: CASSLLGQGPSEAFF; cdr3_nt: TGTGCCAGCAGTTTATTGGGACAGGGTCCAAGTGAAGCTTTCTTT
clone_size: NA; v_call: TRBV7-2; d_call: NA; j_call: TRBJ2-7; cdr3_aa: CASSLNVRPYEQYF; cdr3_nt: TGTGCCAGCAGCTTAAACGTCCGTCCATACGAGCAGTACTTC
clone_size: few; v_call: TRBV4-1; d_call: TRBD1; j_call: TRBJ1-2; cdr3_aa: CASSQRQGANYGYTF; cdr3_nt: TGCGCCAGCAGCCAGAGACAGGGAGCTAACTATGGCTACACCTTC
clone_size: few; v_call: TRBV10-3; d_call: TRBD1; j_call: TRBJ2-1; cdr3_aa: CAISASSGTGYNEQFF; cdr3_nt: TGTGCCATCAGTGCCAGCTCAGGGACAGGCTACAATGAGCAGTTCTTC
clone_size: few; v_call: TRBV3-1; d_call: NA; j_call: TRBJ1-2; cdr3_aa: CASSQSDSPNYGYTF; cdr3_nt: TGTGCCAGCAGCCAATCCGACAGCCCTAACTATGGTTACACCTTC
clone_size: many; v_call: TRBV9; d_call: TRBD2; j_call: TRBJ2-1; cdr3_aa: CASSLRRTSGGSYNEQFF; cdr3_nt: TGTGCCAGCAGCCTCAGGCGGACTAGCGGGGGTAGTTACAATGAGCAGTTCTTC
clone_size: few; v_call: TRBV5-1; d_call: TRBD1; j_call: TRBJ2-1; cdr3_aa: CASSALTGNPYNEQFF; cdr3_nt: TGCGCCAGCAGCGCGCTGACAGGGAACCCCTACAATGAGCAGTTCTTC
clone_size: NA; v_call: TRBV6-4; d_call: TRBD1; j_call: TRBJ2-1; cdr3_aa: CASSDSPGQGHNEQFF; cdr3_nt: TGTGCCAGCAGTGACTCTCCGGGACAGGGACACAATGAGCAGTTCTTC